The entry below gives a single TCR beta chain sequence along with its context. These data belong to a study of T cell repertoires in ileal Crohn's disease. On the study more broadly: Postoperative therapy was given to about half: eleven to twelve thiopurines, around 17 anti-TNF agents.

This sample's time point: neoterminal ileum biopsy at postoperative endoscopy, about 6 months after surgery. The germline V gene has CDR1 SEHNR and CDR2 FQNEAQ (reference sequence). The CDR3 covers 14 residues. The V and J ends lost 5 bases and 4 bases, in that order; junction bases with no gene match: 6. Measured with immunoSEQ multiplex PCR; TCRdb has only the in-frame clones, and not every one. This table holds roughly 60,000 clones, roughly nine tenths found once. The TCR originated in an adult with Crohn's disease. The rearrangement uses TRBV7-9 and TRBJ2-5, with 8 bases lining up with TRBD1. Sequenced material: ileal tissue. The CDR3 DNA reads TGTGCCAGCAGCCATCAGGGGGCGGGAGAGACCCAGTACTTC. It encodes CASSHQGAGETQYF.